The sequence of this T cell receptor beta chain was determined in a study of glioma-infiltrating T cells after dendritic cell vaccination (dated by TCRdb to between 2015 and 2016). A note on the overall study: Of the 15 or so glioblastoma patients in the cohort, all drawn from Phase I and II dendritic cell vaccination trials, 9 were newly diagnosed and 6 had recurrent disease. Between about 2003 and 2012, patients were given autologous tumor lysate-pulsed dendritic cell vaccination. To make the vaccine, monocyte-derived dendritic cells were cultured for 7 to 8 days with IL-4 and GM-CSF and then pulsed overnight with autologous tumor lysate. Patients received three intradermal dendritic cell vaccine injections at biweekly intervals in the arm below the axilla. In glioblastoma patients vaccinated with dendritic cells, deep sequencing of TCR beta CDR3 regions served to measure the amount of tumor-infiltrating lymphocytes and to compare repertoires between tumor and blood. TCR sequencing metrics, including TIL content and tumor-blood repertoire overlap, were correlated with survival after dendritic cell vaccination. Study-wide findings and limitations: After dendritic cell vaccination, a higher estimated pretreatment TIL content predicted longer time to progression and longer overall survival. The three-group TCR overlap response model was characterized as speculative, and prospective validation of the model was stated to be required. The cohort was small and heterogeneous, with few patients having full blood and tumor sets and even fewer initial-recurrent tumor pairs. TCR clonality showed no direct relationship with survival, which suggests that a diverse polyclonal response may matter.

TCRB CDR3 regions were amplified from roughly 1.8 ug genomic DNA, or all available DNA if less, using the immunoSEQ assay. Multiplex PCR used 60 forward primers for TCR V beta segments and 13 reverse primers for J beta segments. To estimate the number of reads per starting template, synthetic control templates were added to each sample at limiting dilution. The Illumina HiSeq System generated sequencing reads of 87 bp. From the authors' description of their analysis: PCR and sequencing errors were removed by a nearest neighbor algorithm that merged closely related sequences. TCR overlap was defined as the percentage of unique tumor TCR beta sequences that were also present in the same patient's peripheral blood. Imported from immuneACCESS, the table was reduced by TCRdb to in-frame sequences with V and J called. These copies leave out some clones; in studies compared against another copy, an unresolved V gene accounts for under half, and the cause of the remainder is not known. V, J and clone size derive from that table, while D and trimming were established from the DNA sequence. The sample yields approximately 91,000 clones; more than 80% were counted once. Approximately 2.1% of the sample lies in the top ten.

For this clone: There is no known antigen for this receptor. The limits of the CDR3 on the DNA are not certain, so only TCRdb's listed CDR3 is given.

CDR1 is given as MNHEY and CDR2 as SVGAGI, both from the germline V gene. The CDR3 has 15 amino acids, counting the end cysteine and phenylalanine. The sample's time point, from its label and the paper: after dendritic cell vaccination, including at tumor progression/relapse. Patients were selected on the basis of adequate residual fresh-frozen tumor tissue and more than two years of available survival data. None of the glioblastoma patients carried an isocitrate dehydrogenase mutation, although molecular status otherwise varied. PBMC collection took place before vaccination, two weeks after the third vaccination, and at tumor progression if progression occurred. The Qiagen DNeasy Blood extraction Kit was used for extraction of genomic DNA.

The sequence was collected from a human donor with glioblastoma. Sequenced here: blood, sampled after dendritic cell vaccination. Recombination linked TRBV6-5 to TRBJ2-1; TRBD2 reflects the table's D call only, with no check against the DNA. The CDR3 reads as follows: CASSSSTSSYNEQFF.